This TCR beta chain was retrieved from a study of CD8 T cells in Susac syndrome. Study-level results: It was acknowledged by the study that relatively few individuals were included in its TCR sequencing and HLA analysis.

TCR beta sequences were obtained from blood CD8+ and CD4+ T cells. The RNA input was about 0.5 to 1 ug, and it was reverse transcribed with random hexamers. TCRdb recomputed calls from the immunoSEQ multiplex PCR reads with MiXCR, one row per CDR3 protein. Of some 57,000 distinct CDR3 sequences in the sample, just over 90% were seen once. J gave up 5 bases and V 0 bases, and 11 bases lay outside the gene matches. Germline assignment: CDR1 PRHDT and CDR2 FYEKMQ (reference sequence). The CDR3 covers 17 residues. To note about this clonotype: Antigen unknown.

The genes are TRBV13 and TRBJ2-5; the match to TRBD1 covers 8 bases. The specimen sequenced was CD8+ T cells from PBMCs. This TCR derives from a human donor in good health. The CDR3 bases are TGTGCCAGCAGCTTAGGCACAGGGGGATTTCTTGGGGAGACCCAGTACTTC. This gives the protein CASSLGTGGFLGETQYF.